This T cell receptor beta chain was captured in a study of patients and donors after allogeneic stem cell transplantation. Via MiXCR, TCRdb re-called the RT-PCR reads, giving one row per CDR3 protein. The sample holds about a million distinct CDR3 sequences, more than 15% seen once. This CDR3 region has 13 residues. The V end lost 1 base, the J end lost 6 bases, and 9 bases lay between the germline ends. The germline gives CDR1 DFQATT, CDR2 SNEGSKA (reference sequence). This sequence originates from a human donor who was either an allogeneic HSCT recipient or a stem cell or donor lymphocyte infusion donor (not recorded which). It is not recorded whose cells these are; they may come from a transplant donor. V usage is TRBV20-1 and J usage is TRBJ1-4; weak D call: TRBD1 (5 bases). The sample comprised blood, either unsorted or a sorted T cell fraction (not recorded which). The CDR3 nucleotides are TGCAGTGCTAGAGGTGGGACGGATGAAAAACTGTTTTTT. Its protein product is CSARGGTDEKLFF.